The 15 T cell receptor beta chains below come from one sample, sequenced in a study of cytomegalovirus exposure and HLA in healthy donors. The PCR contained 60 Vbeta and 13 Jbeta primers. Using immunoSEQ multiplex PCR, the repertoire was profiled, and TCRdb retains in-frame clones only, with some absent. Counted here are some 120,000 clones, roughly 69% occurring once; the ten biggest clones make up 8.5% to 9.5%. Sequenced: PBMCs. The receptors come from a woman aged 40 to 50 in good health and CMV-seropositive.

J is TRBJ1-3 and V is TRBV7-9; D is uncertain. Per germline, CDR1 SEHNR and CDR2 FQNEAQ (reference sequence). The CDR3 length is 15 residues. With 4 bases removed from V and 0 bases from J, the gap between germline ends came to 10 bases. The CDR3 bases are TGTGCCAGCAGCTCGGACTCAAACTCTGGAAACACCATATATTTT. Translated: CASSSDSNSGNTIYF.

The chain recombines TRBV27 with TRBJ1-3; D unclear. V lost 4 bases to trimming and J lost 2 bases, with 9 bases between them. In germline, CDR1 is MNHEY, CDR2 SMNVEV (reference sequence). The CDR3 has 14 residues. The CDR3 here is CASSYSSTGNTIYF. The CDR3 DNA follows: TGTGCCAGCAGTTACAGCAGCACTGGAAACACCATATATTTT.

The chain links TRBV7-2 to TRBJ2-6; 8 bases fit TRBD2. Germline V lookup: CDR1 SGHTA, CDR2 FQGNSA. There are 18 residues in the CDR3. The ends lost 0 bases at V and 4 bases at J; junction bases unmatched: 8. CDR3 region: CASSLAAGGSGGANVLTF. CDR3 nucleotide sequence: TGTGCCAGCAGCTTAGCCGCGGGAGGCTCGGGAGGGGCCAACGTCCTGACTTTC.

The gene calls are TRBV28 and TRBJ2-3, with a possible D match to TRBD2 (6 bases). Germline-derived CDR1 and CDR2 are MDHEN and SYDVKM. V was cut by 7 bases and J by 0 bases, with 8 bases left in between. This CDR3 comprises 13 residues. CDR3 bases: TGTGCCAGCACGGGGACTAGCACAGATACGCAGTATTTT. It yields the protein CASTGTSTDTQYF.

This rearrangement joins TRBV9 to TRBJ2-3; D is undetermined. Germline V gene data show CDR1 as SGDLS and CDR2 as YYNGEE. There are 14 residues in the CDR3. The V gene lost 4 bases and the J gene lost 0 bases, with 9 bases spanning the gap. For the CDR3, the DNA is TGTGCCAGCAGCCCTTTTCTTAGCACAGATACGCAGTATTTT. Translating it yields CASSPFLSTDTQYF.

To note about this clone: Other DNA variants within this sample encode the same CDR3. This sequence joins TRBV7-9 and TRBJ2-2, with TRBD2 identical over 9 bases. Germline values: CDR1 SEHNR, CDR2 FQNEAQ (reference sequence). The V gene end was trimmed by 6 bases and the J gene end by 0 bases; junction bases not matched to a gene: 11. CDR3 size: 18 residues. The CDR3 sequence is CASSSPVLAGANTGELFF. The DNA for the CDR3 is TGTGCCAGCAGTTCACCCGTTTTAGCGGGAGCGAACACCGGGGAGCTGTTTTTT.

The chain combines TRBV27 with TRBJ2-3; D gene uncertain. V lost 0 bases and J lost 2, with 6 bases in between. The CDR3 sequence is 14 residues long. Germline CDR1 and CDR2: MNHEY and SMNVEV (reference sequence). The DNA of the CDR3 is TGTGCCAGCAGTTTATCCCTCTTCACAGATACGCAGTATTTT. Protein product: CASSLSLFTDTQYF.

The chain is built from TRBV15 and TRBJ1-4, with a tentative D call TRBD1 (6 bases). V was shortened by 0 bases and J by 3 bases, with 20 bases between the two germline ends. CDR3 length equals 19 residues. Germline V CDR1 and CDR2: LNHNV, YYDKDF (reference sequence). CDR3 in DNA: TGTGCCACCAGCAGAGAGGGGGCCACATCGTATTTGGCTAATGAAAAACTGTTTTTT. Its protein is CATSREGATSYLANEKLFF.

The chain is built from TRBV2 and TRBJ1-2, with D hard to call. CDR1 and CDR2 from the germline V gene are SNHLY and FYNNEI. This CDR3 comprises 11 residues. Between the trimmed V and J ends, which lost 5 bases and 4 bases, there was a span of 5 bases. The CDR3 bases are TGTGCCAGCAGTCCCTCCTATGGCTACACCTTC. Protein product: CASSPSYGYTF.

The chain uses TRBV11-3 and TRBJ2-1; 8 bases agree with TRBD2. V was clipped by 2 bases and J by 7 bases; unmatched bases: 7. The CDR3 sequence is 15 residues long. Germline CDR1 reads SGHNT; CDR2 reads YENEEA. The CDR3, as DNA: TGTGCCAGCAGCTTAAGGAGCGGGAGTTGGAATGAGCAGTTCTTC. Protein product: CASSLRSGSWNEQFF.

This clone has a single count. This chain uses TRBV4-2 with TRBJ2-1; D remains unclear. V was cut by 0 bases and J by 2 bases, with 11 bases left in between. Germline CDR1 and CDR2: LGHNA and YNFKEQ. The CDR3 has 16 amino acids. This CDR3 is CASSQEASLTYNEQFF. CDR3 DNA: TGTGCCAGCAGCCAAGAAGCTTCACTCACCTACAATGAGCAGTTCTTC.

The genes are TRBV21-1 and TRBJ2-7; the DNA was not used to check the table's D call, TRBD2. TRBV21-1 constitutes a pseudogene. CDR3 length equals 13 residues. In DNA, the CDR3 is TGTGCCAGCAGCACTTCTAGTTCCTACGAGCAGTACTTC. This encodes CASSTSSSYEQYF.

The chain has TRBV19 and TRBJ2-1; TRBD1 agrees at 9 bases. V dropped 4 bases and J dropped 7; count of bases not matched to a gene: 5. Germline loops: CDR1 LNHDA, CDR2 SQIVND (reference sequence). This CDR3 region has 14 residues. Here the CDR3 reads CASSRQGVMNEQFF. The CDR3 DNA follows: TGTGCCAGTAGTAGACAGGGGGTCATGAATGAGCAGTTCTTC. Combining the CDR3 with reference TRBV19 and TRBJ2-1 gives the whole variable domain DGGITQSPKYLFRKEGQNVTLSCEQNLNHDAMYWYRQDPGQGLRLIYYSQIVNDFQKGDIAEGYSVSREKKESFPLTVTSAQKNPTAFYLCASSRQGVMNEQFFGPGTRLTVL.

CDR3: CASSLEDSSDYGYTF. CDR3 DNA sequence: TGCGCCAGCAGCTTGGAGGACAGTAGTGACTATGGCTACACCTTC. The chain combines TRBV5-1 with TRBJ1-2; tentative D call: TRBD1 (6 bases). CDR3 length: 15 amino acids. The germline V gene has CDR1 SGHRS and CDR2 YFSETQ. The germline V and J ends were trimmed by 0 bases and 3 bases, with 12 bases remaining between them.

This clone has just a few counts. The chain uses TRBV30 and TRBJ1-4; D is uncertain. The germline CDR1 and CDR2 sequences are GTSNPN and SVGIG (reference sequence). Trimming stripped 2 bases from V and 4 bases from J, with 2 bases between. The CDR3 has 11 residues. The CDR3 protein is CAWSRNEKLFF. CDR3 nucleotide sequence: TGTGCCTGGAGTCGTAATGAAAAACTGTTTTTT.